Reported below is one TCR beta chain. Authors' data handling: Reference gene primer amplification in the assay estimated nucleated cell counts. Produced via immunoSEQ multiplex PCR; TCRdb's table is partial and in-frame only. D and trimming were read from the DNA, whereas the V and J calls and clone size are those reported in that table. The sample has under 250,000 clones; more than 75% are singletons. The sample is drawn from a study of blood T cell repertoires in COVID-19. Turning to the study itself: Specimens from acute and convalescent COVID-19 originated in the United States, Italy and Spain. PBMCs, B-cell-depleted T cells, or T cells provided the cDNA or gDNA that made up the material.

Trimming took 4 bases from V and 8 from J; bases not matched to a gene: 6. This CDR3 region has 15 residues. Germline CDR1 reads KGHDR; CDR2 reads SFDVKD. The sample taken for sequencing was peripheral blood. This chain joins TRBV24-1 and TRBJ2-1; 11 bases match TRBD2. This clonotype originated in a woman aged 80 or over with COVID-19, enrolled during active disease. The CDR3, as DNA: TGTGCCACCAGTGACCGACTAGCGGGGAAGGATGAGCAGTTCTTC. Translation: CATSDRLAGKDEQFF.